A single sample gave rise to the 14 T cell receptor beta chains below, sequenced in a study of immune heterogeneity within non-small cell lung tumors. Multiplex PCR (32 V and 13 J primers) was used to amplify the TCR beta CDR3. One entry per CDR3 protein results from TCRdb running MiXCR on the multiplex PCR reads. The sample shows roughly 14,000 distinct CDR3 sequences, less than 35% of them seen only once. Samples each supplied around 600 ng of bulk tumor genomic DNA as template. The authors collected several far-apart biopsies from each primary tumor during surgery. Each patient presented with untreated, newly diagnosed non-small cell lung cancer and received curative surgery. What was sequenced was lung tumor tissue. The receptors here all came from a man aged 40-49 years with non-small cell lung cancer.

For this clonotype: Just one base apart from a much larger clone, this may be a read error. This CDR3 reads CSARPLDLAFSTETQYF. The CDR3 nucleotides read TGCAGTGCTCGACCCCTTGACCTAGCGTTCAGCACAGAAACGCAGTATTTT. This chain links TRBV20-1 with TRBJ2-3; tentative D call: TRBD2 (6 bases). Germline CDR1 DFQATT, CDR2 SNEGSKA (reference sequence). This CDR3 is 17 amino acids long.

This clonotype was seen a few times. The V gene is TRBV6-4, the J gene TRBJ2-1, with TRBD1 as a possible D gene (6 bases). Trimming shortened V by 10 bases and J by 7 bases, and 23 bases separated the two germline ends. The CDR3 contains 15 residues. Germline V gives CDR1 MRHNA, CDR2 SNTAGT. CDR3 in DNA: TGTGCCACCACAGACACGGGACACCGTATGAATGAGCAGTTCTTC. It is translated as CATTDTGHRMNEQFF.

This clonotype was detected only a few times. The V call is TRBV20-1, the J call TRBJ2-1, with 9 bases lining up with TRBD1. Germline V gene data show CDR1 as DFQATT and CDR2 as SNEGSKA (reference sequence). V lost 6 bases and J lost 0; bases outside the gene matches: 6. The CDR3 covers 15 residues. This chain's CDR3 is CSATGTGSSYNEQFF. The CDR3 DNA reads TGCAGTGCCACTGGGACAGGGAGCTCCTACAATGAGCAGTTCTTC.

As concerns this clonotype: A much larger clone differs by one base, so this may be a read error. The V gene is TRBV29-1, the J gene TRBJ1-6; the D is unclear. Germline CDR1 is SQVTM and CDR2 is ANQGSEA. The CDR3 is made up of 13 amino acids. Written as DNA, the CDR3 is TGCAGCGTTGCTGGTGATTGGGGATCACACCTCCACTTT. Translation gives CSVAGDWGSHLHF. Looking up the rest from reference TRBV29-1 and TRBJ1-6 gives the full variable domain: SAVISQKPSRDICQRGTSLTIQCQVDSQVTMMFWYRQQPGQSLTLIATANQGSEATYESGFVIDKFPISRPNLTFSTLTVSNMSPEDSSIYLCSVAGDWGSHLHFGNGTRLTVT.

This clonotype was counted only a few times. The V and J genes are TRBV5-8 and TRBJ2-5, with 10 bases that match TRBD2. The CDR3 loop spans 17 amino acids. V lost 0 bases, J lost 3 bases, and 8 bases stayed unmatched. Germline CDR1 and CDR2: SGHTS and YDEGEE. CDR3 amino acids: CASSLEASGRVKETQYF. The CDR3 DNA is TGTGCCAGCAGCTTGGAGGCTAGCGGGAGAGTTAAAGAGACCCAGTACTTC.

To note about this clonotype: Just one base apart from a much larger clone, this may be a read error. The final CDR3 position lacks the conserved phenylalanine or tryptophan, pointing to a likely read error. The chain has TRBV30 and TRBJ2-7; 7 nucleotides match TRBD1. This CDR3 region has 13 residues. After removal of 1 base from V and 9 bases from J, the junction contained 9 bases not matched to a gene. The germline gives CDR1 GTSNPN, CDR2 SVGIG (reference sequence). The CDR3 loop is CAWSETGWGRQYI. The CDR3 DNA sequence: TGTGCCTGGAGTGAGACAGGGTGGGGACGGCAGTACATC.

This clonotype was seen ten or more times. The chain joins TRBV7-8 to TRBJ2-1; TRBD2 matches at 10 bases. The CDR3 sequence is 17 residues long. The trim removed 2 bases at V and 9 bases at J, leaving 13 bases unmatched. Germline values: CDR1 SGHVS, CDR2 FQNEAQ. The CDR3 loop is CASSLSAGSGRALEQFF. In nucleotides, the CDR3 is TGTGCCAGCAGCTTATCCGCCGGGAGCGGGAGGGCCCTTGAGCAGTTCTTC.

This clonotype was detected a few times. V and J are TRBV5-6 and TRBJ2-7, with 7 nucleotides matching TRBD2. Germline V lookup: CDR1 SGHDT, CDR2 YYEEEE. After removal of 0 bases from V and 0 bases from J, the junction contained 3 bases not matched to a gene. The CDR3 covers 15 residues. CDR3 nucleotides: TGTGCCAGCAGCTTGGCCCCGGGGGGCTCCTACGAGCAGTACTTC. This codes for CASSLAPGGSYEQYF.

Comment on this clonotype: A much more abundant neighbour one base away suggests this may be a read error. This likely comes from a read error, as the CDR3 has no conserved phenylalanine or tryptophan at its end. The CDR3 loop is CASSHLSGLGREQFL. CDR3 nucleotides: TGCGCCAGCAGCCACCTCAGCGGACTCGGGAGGGAGCAGTTCTTA. The chain recombines TRBV4-3 with TRBJ2-1; 7 positions agree with TRBD2. Germline values: CDR1 LGHNA, CDR2 YSLEER. There are 15 residues in the CDR3. Unmatched junction bases numbered 12, after V lost 3 bases and J lost 10 bases.

As for this clonotype: Just one base apart from a much larger clone, this may be a read error. The chain links TRBV28 to TRBJ1-1; no firm D call. Germline CDR1 MDHEN, CDR2 SYDVKM. CDR3 length equals 16 residues. CDR3 in amino acids: CDSSFFSGDKNTEAFF. As DNA, the CDR3 is TGTGACAGCAGTTTTTTTTCGGGAGATAAGAACACTGAAGCTTTCTTT.

Notes on this clonotype: A much larger clonotype is one base distant, so this may be a read error. The chain has TRBV3-1 and TRBJ2-7; 7 positions match TRBD2. Per germline, CDR1 LGHDT and CDR2 YNNKEL (reference sequence). The CDR3 is made up of 17 amino acids. The junction had 20 bases not matched to a gene; V was cut back by 6 bases and J by 6 bases. The CDR3 DNA reads as TGTGCCAGCAGTCATCGCCCCGGGACTACGTTCAAGTGCGAGCAGTACTTC. Its protein is CASSHRPGTTFKCEQYF.

This clonotype was counted at least ten times. V is TRBV6-1 and J is TRBJ2-7, with D tentatively TRBD1 (6 bases). Trimming shortened V by 5 bases and J by 3 bases, and 14 bases separated the two germline ends. Germline V lookup: CDR1 MNHNS, CDR2 SASEGT. The CDR3 runs to 14 residues. This CDR3 is CASSQGPQFYEQYF. As DNA, the CDR3 is TGTGCCAGCAGTCAGGGGCCTCAGTTCTACGAGCAGTACTTC.

Comments on this clonotype: Possible read error: a much larger clone is one base away. This chain joins TRBV7-2 and TRBJ1-6; the match to TRBD1 covers 9 bases. The CDR3 is made up of 14 amino acids. The germline V gene has CDR1 SGHTA and CDR2 FQGNSA. The CDR3 DNA reads TGTGCCAACAGCCCACAGGGGGCGGCTTCACCCCTCCACTTT. This encodes CANSPQGAASPLHF.

This clonotype came up a few times. The chain uses TRBV20-1 and TRBJ2-5; D not certain. Trimming removed 3 bases from V and 1 base from J, with 12 bases in between. This CDR3 has 14 amino acids. Looked up from germline, CDR1 is DFQATT and CDR2 is SNEGSKA (reference sequence). The CDR3 spells CSARILGSQETQYF. The CDR3 DNA is TGCAGTGCTAGGATTCTAGGGTCCCAAGAGACCCAGTACTTC.